This is a list of T cell receptor beta chains from one sample in a study of blood T cell repertoires in COVID-19. Sequenced by immunoSEQ multiplex PCR; TCRdb stores in-frame clones only, minus some. The repertoire holds tens of thousands of clones, with roughly 80% as singletons. The sequencing sample was made of peripheral blood. The source is a woman older than 75 with acute or convalescent COVID-19. Both conserved end residues are trimmed from each CDR3. Fields, in order: V gene, J gene, CDR3 protein.

TRBV27	TRBJ2-1	ASRIGLVGMYNEQF
TRBV5-1	TRBJ2-5	ASSLSLTGGETQY
TRBV25-1	TRBJ2-2	ASSRTGRTGELF
TRBV4-3	TRBJ2-3	ASSSGQGGDTQY
TRBV7-3	TRBJ1-1	ASSEAGGTEAF
TRBV20-1	TRBJ1-2	SAVVNYGYT
TRBV9	TRBJ1-1	ASSAGQGTYTEAF
TRBV19	TRBJ1-1	ASKGGQGQGNTEAF
TRBV14	TRBJ1-2	ASSHGHGGYT
TRBV25-1	TRBJ1-2	ASSEGGGGAVFGYT
TRBV24-1	TRBJ1-5	ATSDAKSSNQPQH
TRBV7-2	TRBJ2-7	ASSQGGGGYEQY
TRBV2	TRBJ1-5	ASSPRQGGDQPQH
TRBV27	TRBJ1-1	ASSAFRSGQGTEAF
TRBV9	TRBJ2-1	ASSVVGQSYNEQF
TRBV30	TRBJ1-1	AWIRATEAF
TRBV18	TRBJ2-3	ASSPTGEDTQY
TRBV5-5	TRBJ2-3	ASSQEGYRTDTQY
TRBV6-1	TRBJ1-3	ARSERQGPFSGNTIY
TRBV11-2	TRBJ1-2	ASSSRALGGYT
TRBV6-5	TRBJ1-1	ASSSGKVAF
TRBV15	TRBJ1-6	ATGGGISYNSPLH
TRBV2	TRBJ2-2	ARRDTGELF
TRBV7-9	TRBJ2-1	ASSLVSPTGRNEQF
TRBV6-5	TRBJ1-1	ASRHEVNTEAF
TRBV19	TRBJ2-7	ASSRDGTEAAYEQY
TRBV4-2	TRBJ2-3	ASSQDPSGTDTQY